One sample yielded the 23 T cell receptor beta chains listed below, sequenced in a study of T cells in Graves' hyperthyroidism and ophthalmopathy. The source material, RNA transcripts, was used to amplify TCR beta CDR3 regions. First-round RT-PCR of the TCR CDR3 relied on the HTBI primer set. TCRdb redid the calling of the multiplex PCR reads with MiXCR, one entry per CDR3 protein. This sample has 540,000 or so distinct CDR3 sequences; just over 45% occur once, and the top ten carry around 19%. Input material: peripheral blood or thyroid tissue (not recorded which). The origin of the receptors is an adult woman with Graves' disease, either hyperthyroidism or ophthalmopathy (not recorded which).

Comments on this clonotype: Sequence at one end of the junction differs from germline and may be a read error. This sequence joins TRBV30 and TRBJ1-5; a possible D gene is TRBD1 (5 bases). The CDR3 loop spans 13 amino acids. Looked up from germline, CDR1 is GTSNPN and CDR2 is SVGIG (reference sequence). In nucleotides, the CDR3 is TGTGCCTCCAGCGGGGGGAGCAATCGGCCCCAGCATTTT. Translation gives CASSGGSNRPQHF.

In regard to this clonotype: A read error is likely, as this CDR3 ends without the conserved phenylalanine or tryptophan. No DNA is shown, since the ends of the CDR3 on it are uncertain; the CDR3 is the one TCRdb lists. This chain's CDR3 is CSARPLDL. The V and J genes are TRBV20-1 and TRBJ2-5; TRBD1 reflects the table's D call only, with no check against the DNA. Inclusive of both ends, the CDR3 amounts to 8 amino acids. Germline V gives CDR1 DFQATT, CDR2 SNEGSKA (reference sequence).

This clonotype has only one observation. This rearrangement joins TRBV12-3 or TRBV12-4 to TRBJ1-4; the D is unclear. The CDR3 sequence is 12 residues long. Deletions cut 5 bases from V and 11 bases from J, with 12 bases between. This CDR3 reads CASSEGGAKLFF. Here the CDR3 DNA reads TGTGCCAGCAGTGAAGGAGGCGCGAAACTGTTTTTT.

This clonotype was detected many times. The chain links TRBV5-1 to TRBJ2-7, with a weak D call TRBD2 (6 bases). The CDR3 runs 12 residues. Germline V gene lookup returns CDR1 SGHRS and CDR2 YFSETQ. Deletions cut 0 bases from V and 12 bases from J, with 13 bases between. CDR3 protein: CASSLAGTLPYF. CDR3 DNA sequence: TGCGCCAGCAGCTTGGCCGGGACTCTTCCGTACTTC.

Here the CDR3 reads CASSSGLGGTGELFF. CDR3 sequence (DNA): TGTGCCAGCAGCAGTGGACTAGGAGGCACCGGGGAGCTGTTTTTT. The V gene is TRBV2, the J gene TRBJ2-2; 7 bases map to TRBD2. Germline V gene lookup returns CDR1 SNHLY and CDR2 FYNNEI. CDR3 size: 15 residues. V shed 6 bases and J 4 bases; nucleotides not matched to a gene: 8. Based on the CDR3 plus reference TRBV2 and TRBJ2-2, the full variable domain is EPEVTQTPSHQVTQMGQEVILRCVPISNHLYFYWYRQILGQKVEFLVSFYNNEISEKSEIFDDQFSVERPDGSNFTLKIRSTKLEDSAMYFCASSSGLGGTGELFFGEGSRLTVL.

The V gene is TRBV6-5, the J gene TRBJ2-7; D call uncertain. The CDR3 covers 12 residues. The V gene lost 3 bases and the J gene lost 4 bases, with 7 bases spanning the gap. The V gene's germline CDR1 is MNHEY and CDR2 SVGAGI. CDR3 loop: CASSYPDYEQYF. The CDR3 DNA is TGTGCCAGCAGTTATCCCGATTACGAGCAGTACTTC.

This clonotype was observed a few times. J is TRBJ2-7 and V is TRBV9; TRBD1 is a possible D gene (6 bases). V dropped 3 bases and J dropped 5 bases, with 15 bases sitting between them. The length of the CDR3 is 14 residues. Germline-derived CDR1 and CDR2 are SGDLS and YYNGEE. CDR3 residues: CASSEGQGTDEQYF. Written as DNA, the CDR3 is TGTGCCAGCAGCGAGGGACAAGGGACCGACGAGCAGTACTTC.

This clonotype was found a few times. This chain connects TRBV5-1 to TRBJ2-5; TRBD1 agrees at 9 bases. V trimming: 1 base; J trimming: 5 bases; junction bases outside the gene matches: 9. This CDR3 has 16 residues. Germline CDR1 reads SGHRS; CDR2 reads YFSETQ. The CDR3 sequence is CASSLRLGTGLETQYF. CDR3 nucleotides: TGCGCCAGCAGCTTGCGGTTAGGGACAGGGCTGGAGACCCAGTACTTC.

The J gene is TRBJ2-7, the V gene TRBV12-3 or TRBV12-4, with 8 bases that match TRBD2. Germline trimming cut 6 bases from V and 3 bases from J; bases unmatched to any gene: 7. The CDR3 contains 14 residues. CDR3 bases: TGTGCCAGCAGAATTAGCGGGGCATTCTACGAGCAGTACTTC. It yields the protein CASRISGAFYEQYF.

In its sample, this clonotype was seen a few times. The chain links TRBV3-1 to TRBJ2-2, with 15 bases that match TRBD2. This CDR3 contains 16 residues. The junction had 6 bases not matched to a gene; V was cut back by 4 bases and J by 9 bases. Germline lookup yields CDR1 LGHDT and CDR2 YNNKEL (reference sequence). CDR3 sequence: CASSPGLAGGPWELFF. The DNA of the CDR3 is TGTGCCAGCAGCCCCGGACTAGCGGGAGGGCCTTGGGAGCTGTTTTTT.

Note on this clonotype: A read error is possible here, since a much larger clone lies one base away. The chain has TRBV5-1 and TRBJ2-7; D gene ambiguous. The germline V gene encodes CDR1 SGHRS and CDR2 YFSETQ. V was trimmed by 4 bases and J by 5 bases, leaving 13 bases between them. This CDR3 comprises 13 residues. For the CDR3, the DNA is TGCGCCAGCAGCAGGGCGGAACGTAACGAGCAGTACTTC. As protein: CASSRAERNEQYF.

This clonotype was detected only a few times. V usage is TRBV28 and J usage is TRBJ1-5; unclear D gene. Germline V lookup: CDR1 MDHEN, CDR2 SYDVKM. Trimming left V 1 base short and J 7 bases short, with 5 bases between. The CDR3 loop spans 12 amino acids. This chain's CDR3 is CASSLLDQPQHF. The CDR3 nucleotides read TGTGCCAGCAGTTTATTAGACCAGCCCCAGCATTTT.

V is TRBV25-1 and J is TRBJ1-6, with D unresolved. In germline, CDR1 is MGHDK, CDR2 SYGVNS. The CDR3 consists of 13 residues. Trimming stripped 4 bases from V and 10 bases from J, with 11 bases between. The CDR3 bases are TGTGCCAGCAGTGGGGCCGAAGTATCACCCCTCCACTTT. As protein: CASSGAEVSPLHF.

The chain carries TRBV5-5 and TRBJ1-4; possibly TRBD1 for D (5 bases). CDR1 is SGHKS and CDR2 is YYEKEE in the germline V gene (reference sequence). V lost 3 bases and J 8 bases, leaving 14 bases between the germline ends. The CDR3 covers 14 residues. The CDR3 loop is CASSSKQDSEKLFF. Written as DNA, the CDR3 is TGTGCCAGCAGCTCAAAACAGGATTCGGAAAAACTGTTTTTT.

The chain is built from TRBV7-2 and TRBJ2-7; D remains ambiguous. In germline, CDR1 is SGHTA, CDR2 FQGNSA. Trimming took 5 bases from V and 3 from J, leaving 14 bases between them. The CDR3 has 14 amino acids. The CDR3 DNA reads TGTGCCAGCAGCCGCCAAGCTCACGTCTACGAGCAGTACTTC. Translating gives CASSRQAHVYEQYF.

The V and J genes are TRBV7-2 and TRBJ1-2, with D perhaps TRBD1 (6 bases). This CDR3 contains 13 residues. V lost 1 base to trimming and J lost 8 bases, with 11 bases between them. Germline lookup yields CDR1 SGHTA and CDR2 FQGNSA. The CDR3 is CASSLDAGGGYTF. The CDR3 coding sequence is TGTGCCAGCAGCTTAGATGCGGGGGGCGGCTACACCTTC.

This chain connects TRBV10-3 to TRBJ1-4; TRBD1 matches at 11 bases. V lost 6 bases, J lost 7 bases, and 13 bases stayed unmatched. CDR1 and CDR2 from the germline V gene are ENHRY and SYGVKD. CDR3 length: 17 amino acids. The CDR3 DNA is TGTGCCATCAGCCCAGCTCCGGGGACAGGGGGGGGTGAAAAACTGTTTTTT. Its protein product is CAISPAPGTGGGEKLFF.

The chain is built from TRBV24-1 and TRBJ2-5, with 7 bases matching TRBD1. The J call is uncertain, as TRBJ2-1 better fits the DNA end. The CDR3 spans 15 residues. Germline V lookup: CDR1 KGHDR, CDR2 SFDVKD. In DNA, the CDR3 is TGTGCCACCAGTCAGGGGGTAGTCGGCGGCGATGAGCAGTTCTTC. Translating gives CATSQGVVGGDEQFF.

The V and J genes are TRBV11-2 and TRBJ1-6; no definite D call. The CDR3 is made up of 18 amino acids. Trimming removed 6 bases from V and 9 bases from J, with 27 bases in between. Germline V gene lookup returns CDR1 SGHAT and CDR2 FQNNGV. The CDR3 loop reads CASSRPGPFYEQFSPLHF. DNA for the CDR3: TGTGCCAGCAGTAGACCCGGACCTTTCTACGAGCAGTTTTCACCCCTCCACTTT. Combining the CDR3 with reference TRBV11-2 and TRBJ1-6 gives the whole variable domain EAGVAQSPRYKIIEKRQSVAFWCNPISGHATLYWYQQILGQGPKLLIQFQNNGVVDDSQLPKDRFSAERLKGVDSTLKIQPAKLEDSAVYLCASSRPGPFYEQFSPLHFGNGTRLTVT.

This chain uses TRBV24-1 with TRBJ1-2, with 8 bases aligning to TRBD1. The CDR3 extends over 16 amino acids. V shed 5 bases and J 3 bases; nucleotides not matched to a gene: 10. In germline, CDR1 is KGHDR, CDR2 SFDVKD. In nucleotides, the CDR3 is TGTGCCACCAGTGCCTTTGCTGGACAGGGCTACTATGGCTACACCTTC. It codes for CATSAFAGQGYYGYTF.

This clonotype was observed at least ten times. The gene calls are TRBV20-1 and TRBJ1-1, with no clear D. The V end was cut by 1 base, the J end by 1 base, with 10 bases between. The CDR3 has 14 residues. Germline V lookup: CDR1 DFQATT, CDR2 SNEGSKA (reference sequence). In DNA form, the CDR3 reads TGCAGTGCTAGAGGGTTGACTGGGAACACTGAAGCTTTCTTT. It yields the protein CSARGLTGNTEAFF.

This clonotype has ten or more counts. The rearrangement uses TRBV19 and TRBJ1-2; 9 bases are a match to TRBD1. The junction had 8 bases not matched to a gene; V was cut back by 8 bases and J by 7 bases. This CDR3 spans 13 amino acids. CDR1 LNHDA and CDR2 SQIVND come from the germline V gene (reference sequence). The CDR3 loop is CASLDRGKGGYTF. The CDR3 bases are TGTGCCAGTTTGGACAGGGGTAAGGGTGGCTACACCTTC.

This clonotype was picked up many times. The chain is built from TRBV7-9 and TRBJ2-2; the match to TRBD2 covers 16 bases. The ends lost 6 bases at V and 4 bases at J; junction bases unmatched: 20. Germline values: CDR1 SEHNR, CDR2 FQNEAQ (reference sequence). The CDR3 has 22 amino acids. In nucleotides, the CDR3 is TGTGCCAGCAGGCCCCCAACCAAGACCGCGGGACTAGCGGGAGGGAGCACCGGGGAGCTGTTTTTT. It specifies CASRPPTKTAGLAGGSTGELFF.